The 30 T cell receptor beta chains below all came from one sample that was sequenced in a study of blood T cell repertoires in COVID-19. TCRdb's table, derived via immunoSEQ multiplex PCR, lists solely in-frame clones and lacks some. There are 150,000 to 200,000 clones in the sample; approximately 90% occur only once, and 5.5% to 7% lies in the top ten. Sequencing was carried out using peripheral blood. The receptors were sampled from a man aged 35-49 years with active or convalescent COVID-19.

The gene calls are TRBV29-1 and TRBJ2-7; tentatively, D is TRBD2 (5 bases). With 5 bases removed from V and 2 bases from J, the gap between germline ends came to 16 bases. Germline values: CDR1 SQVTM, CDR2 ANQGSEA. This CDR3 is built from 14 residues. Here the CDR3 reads CSVLFRGSPYEQYF. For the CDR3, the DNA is TGCAGCGTTTTATTTCGGGGTAGTCCCTACGAGCAGTACTTC.

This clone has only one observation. CDR3 in amino acids: CSVGTLMNTEAFF. The CDR3 nucleotides are TGCAGCGTGGGGACATTGATGAACACTGAAGCTTTCTTT. V gene TRBV29-1 combines with J gene TRBJ1-1, with a possible D match to TRBD1 (6 bases). V lost 6 bases and J lost 0, with 11 bases in between. The CDR3 runs 13 residues. Germline V gene data show CDR1 as SQVTM and CDR2 as ANQGSEA.

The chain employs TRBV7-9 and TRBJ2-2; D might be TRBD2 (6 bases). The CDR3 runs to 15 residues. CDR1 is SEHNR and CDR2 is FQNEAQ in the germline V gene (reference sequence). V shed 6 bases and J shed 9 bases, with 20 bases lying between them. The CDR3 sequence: CASRGRWTTARELFF. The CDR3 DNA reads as TGTGCCAGCAGAGGCCGGTGGACTACCGCCCGGGAGCTGTTTTTT.

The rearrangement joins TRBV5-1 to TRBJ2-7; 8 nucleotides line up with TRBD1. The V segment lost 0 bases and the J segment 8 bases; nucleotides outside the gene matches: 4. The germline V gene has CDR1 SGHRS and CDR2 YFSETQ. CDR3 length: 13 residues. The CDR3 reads CASSLDGQGKQYF. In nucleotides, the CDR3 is TGCGCCAGCAGCTTGGACGGACAGGGCAAGCAGTACTTC. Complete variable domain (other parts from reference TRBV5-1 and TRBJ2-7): KAGVTQTPRYLIKTRGQQVTLSCSPISGHRSVSWYQQTPGQGLQFLFEYFSETQRNKGNFPGRFSGRQFSNSRSEMNVSTLELGDSALYLCASSLDGQGKQYFGPGTRLTVT.

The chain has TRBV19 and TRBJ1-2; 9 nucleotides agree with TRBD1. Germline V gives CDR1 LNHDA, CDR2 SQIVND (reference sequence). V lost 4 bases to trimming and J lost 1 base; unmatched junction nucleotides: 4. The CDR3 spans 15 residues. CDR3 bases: TGTGCCAGTAGTAGTCCGGGACAGGGTAACTATGGCTACACCTTC. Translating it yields CASSSPGQGNYGYTF.

As DNA, the CDR3 is TGTGCCAGCAGTTACGGGGGGATTAATGAAAAACTGTTTTTT. Amino acids: CASSYGGINEKLFF. V usage is TRBV6-5 and J usage is TRBJ1-4; D possibly corresponds to TRBD1 (5 bases). CDR3 length: 14 amino acids. The germline CDR1 and CDR2 sequences are MNHEY and SVGAGI. V lost 2 bases, J lost 4 bases, and 8 bases lay in between.

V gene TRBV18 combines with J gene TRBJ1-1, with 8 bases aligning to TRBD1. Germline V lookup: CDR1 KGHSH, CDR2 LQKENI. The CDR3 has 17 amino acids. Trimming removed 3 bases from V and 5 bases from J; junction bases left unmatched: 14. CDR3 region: CASSPPDRGFHSTEAFF. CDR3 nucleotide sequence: TGTGCCAGCTCACCGCCCGACAGGGGATTTCACTCGACTGAAGCTTTCTTT. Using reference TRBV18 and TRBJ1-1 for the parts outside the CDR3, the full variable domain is NAGVMQNPRHLVRRRGQEARLRCSPMKGHSHVYWYRQLPEEGLKFMVYLQKENIIDESGMPKERFSAEFPKEGPSILRIQQVVRGDSAAYFCASSPPDRGFHSTEAFFGQGTRLTVV.

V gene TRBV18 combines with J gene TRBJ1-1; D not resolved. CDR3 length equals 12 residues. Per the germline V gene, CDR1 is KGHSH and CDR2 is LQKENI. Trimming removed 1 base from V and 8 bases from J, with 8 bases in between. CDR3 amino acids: CASSPRAWEAFF. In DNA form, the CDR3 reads TGTGCCAGCTCACCACGAGCGTGGGAAGCTTTCTTT.

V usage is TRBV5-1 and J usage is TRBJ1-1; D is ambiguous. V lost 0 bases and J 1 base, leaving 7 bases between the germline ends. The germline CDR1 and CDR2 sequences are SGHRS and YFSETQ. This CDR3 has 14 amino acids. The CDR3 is CASSLAGRNTEAFF. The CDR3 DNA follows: TGCGCCAGCAGCTTGGCCGGGAGGAACACTGAAGCTTTCTTT.

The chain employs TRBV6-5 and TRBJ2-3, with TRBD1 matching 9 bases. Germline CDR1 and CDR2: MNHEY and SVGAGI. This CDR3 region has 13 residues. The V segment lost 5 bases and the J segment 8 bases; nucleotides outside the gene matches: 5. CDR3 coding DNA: TGTGCCAGCAGTACAGGGACAGGGCTTACGCAGTATTTT. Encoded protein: CASSTGTGLTQYF.

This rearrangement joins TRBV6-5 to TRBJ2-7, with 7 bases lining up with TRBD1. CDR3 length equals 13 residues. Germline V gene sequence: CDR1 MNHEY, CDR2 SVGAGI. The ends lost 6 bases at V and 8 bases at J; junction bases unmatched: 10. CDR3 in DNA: TGTGCCAGCAGGGCCCCAGGACAGGTCAAGCAGTACTTC. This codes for CASRAPGQVKQYF.

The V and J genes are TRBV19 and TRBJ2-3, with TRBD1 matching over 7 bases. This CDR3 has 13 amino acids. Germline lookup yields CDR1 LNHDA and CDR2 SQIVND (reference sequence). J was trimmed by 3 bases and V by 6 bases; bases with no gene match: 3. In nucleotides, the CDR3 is TGTGCCAGTAGCTTGACAGGGACAGATACGCAGTATTTT. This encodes CASSLTGTDTQYF.

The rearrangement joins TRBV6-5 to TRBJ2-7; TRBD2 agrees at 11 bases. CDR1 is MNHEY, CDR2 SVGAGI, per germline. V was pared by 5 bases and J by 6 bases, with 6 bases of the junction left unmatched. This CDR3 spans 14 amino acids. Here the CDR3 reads CASSTGGLAGEQYF. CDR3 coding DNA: TGTGCCAGCAGTACCGGAGGACTAGCGGGCGAGCAGTACTTC.

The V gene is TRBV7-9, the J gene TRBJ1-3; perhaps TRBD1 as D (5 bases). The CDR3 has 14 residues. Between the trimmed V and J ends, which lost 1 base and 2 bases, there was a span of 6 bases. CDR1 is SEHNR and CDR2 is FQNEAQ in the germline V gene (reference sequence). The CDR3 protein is CASSLGQPGNTIYF. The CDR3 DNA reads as TGTGCCAGCAGCTTAGGACAGCCTGGAAACACCATATATTTT.

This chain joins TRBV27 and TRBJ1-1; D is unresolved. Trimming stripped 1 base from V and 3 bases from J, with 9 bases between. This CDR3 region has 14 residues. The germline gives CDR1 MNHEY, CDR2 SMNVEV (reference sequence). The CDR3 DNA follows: TGTGCCAGCAGTTTATATGGCCAGGACACTGAAGCTTTCTTT. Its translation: CASSLYGQDTEAFF.

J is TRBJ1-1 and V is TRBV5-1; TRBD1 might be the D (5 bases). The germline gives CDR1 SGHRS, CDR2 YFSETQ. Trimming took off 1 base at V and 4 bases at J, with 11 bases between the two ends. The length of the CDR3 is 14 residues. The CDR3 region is CASSLYTGGTEAFF. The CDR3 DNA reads TGCGCCAGCAGCTTGTACACGGGGGGCACTGAAGCTTTCTTT.

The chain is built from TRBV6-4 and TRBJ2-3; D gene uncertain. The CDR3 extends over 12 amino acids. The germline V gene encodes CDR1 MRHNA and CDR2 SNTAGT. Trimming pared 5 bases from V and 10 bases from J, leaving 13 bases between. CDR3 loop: CASSRFSRAQYF. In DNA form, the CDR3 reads TGTGCCAGCAGTAGGTTTAGCCGAGCGCAGTATTTT.

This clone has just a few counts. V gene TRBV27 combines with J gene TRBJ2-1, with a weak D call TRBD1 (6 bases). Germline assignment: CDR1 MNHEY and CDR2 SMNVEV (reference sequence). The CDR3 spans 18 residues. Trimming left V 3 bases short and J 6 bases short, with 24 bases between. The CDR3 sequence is CASSFSRSGTGFINEQFF. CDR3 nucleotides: TGTGCCAGCAGTTTCAGCCGCTCCGGAACAGGGTTTATCAATGAGCAGTTCTTC.

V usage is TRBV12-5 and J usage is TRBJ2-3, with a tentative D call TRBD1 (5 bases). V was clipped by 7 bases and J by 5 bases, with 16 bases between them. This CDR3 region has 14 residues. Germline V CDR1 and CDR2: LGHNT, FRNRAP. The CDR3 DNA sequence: TGTGCTAGTGCCTTGGGGCTCCCGGGAGATACGCAGTATTTT. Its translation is CASALGLPGDTQYF. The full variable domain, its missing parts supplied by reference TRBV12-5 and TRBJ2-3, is DARVTQTPRHKVTEMGQEVTMRCQPILGHNTVFWYRQTMMQGLELLAYFRNRAPLDDSGMPKDRFSAEMPDATLATLKIQPSEPRDSAVYFCASALGLPGDTQYFGPGTRLTVL.

The chain's CDR3 is CASSSGVPPLHF. The CDR3 nucleotides are TGTGCCAGCAGTTCAGGGGTTCCACCCCTCCACTTT. V and J are TRBV12-3 or TRBV12-4 and TRBJ1-6; TRBD1 is a possible D gene (6 bases). Between the trimmed V and J ends, which lost 4 bases and 11 bases, there was a span of 9 bases. This CDR3 is built from 12 residues.

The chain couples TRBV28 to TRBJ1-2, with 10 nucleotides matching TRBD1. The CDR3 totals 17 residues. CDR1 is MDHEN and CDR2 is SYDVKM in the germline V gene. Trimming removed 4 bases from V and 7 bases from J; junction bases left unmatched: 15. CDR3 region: CASSWHHPGQGFAGYTF. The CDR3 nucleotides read TGTGCCAGCAGTTGGCACCACCCGGGACAGGGGTTTGCTGGCTACACCTTC.

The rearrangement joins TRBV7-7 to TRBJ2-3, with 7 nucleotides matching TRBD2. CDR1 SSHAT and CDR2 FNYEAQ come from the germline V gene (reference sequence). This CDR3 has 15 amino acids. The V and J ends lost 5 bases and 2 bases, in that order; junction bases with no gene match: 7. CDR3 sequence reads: CASSDGGTNTDTQYF. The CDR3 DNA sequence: TGTGCCAGCAGCGACGGCGGGACTAACACAGATACGCAGTATTTT.

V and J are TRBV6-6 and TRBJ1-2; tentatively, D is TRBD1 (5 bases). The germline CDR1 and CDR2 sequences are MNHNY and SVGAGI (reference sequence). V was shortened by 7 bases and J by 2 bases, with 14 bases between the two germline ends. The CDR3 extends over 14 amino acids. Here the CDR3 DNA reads TGTGCCAGCATTCTGTCAGGGCTCAACTATGGCTACACCTTC. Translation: CASILSGLNYGYTF.

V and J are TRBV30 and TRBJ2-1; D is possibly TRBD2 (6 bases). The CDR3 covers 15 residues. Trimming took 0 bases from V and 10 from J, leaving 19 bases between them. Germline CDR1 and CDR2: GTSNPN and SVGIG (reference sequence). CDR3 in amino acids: CAWSVKAVPRGEQFF. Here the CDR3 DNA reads TGTGCCTGGAGTGTAAAGGCAGTACCCCGGGGGGAGCAGTTCTTC.

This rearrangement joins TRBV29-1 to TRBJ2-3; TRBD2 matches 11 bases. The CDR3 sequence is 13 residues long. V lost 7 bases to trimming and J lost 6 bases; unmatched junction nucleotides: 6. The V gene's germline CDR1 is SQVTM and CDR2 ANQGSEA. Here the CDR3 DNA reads TGCAGCGCCCTAGCGGGGGGTTGGGATACGCAGTATTTT. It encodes CSALAGGWDTQYF.

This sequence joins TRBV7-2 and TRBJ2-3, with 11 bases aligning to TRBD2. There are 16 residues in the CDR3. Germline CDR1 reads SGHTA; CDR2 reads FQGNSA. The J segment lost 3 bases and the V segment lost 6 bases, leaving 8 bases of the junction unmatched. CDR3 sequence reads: CASRKASGGLTDTQYF. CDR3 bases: TGTGCCAGCAGGAAAGCTAGCGGGGGGTTGACAGATACGCAGTATTTT. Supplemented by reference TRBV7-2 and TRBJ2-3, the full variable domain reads GAGVSQSPSNKVTEKGKDVELRCDPISGHTALYWYRQSLGQGLEFLIYFQGNSAPDKSGLPSDRFSAERTGGSVSTLTIQRTQQEDSAVYLCASRKASGGLTDTQYFGPGTRLTVL.

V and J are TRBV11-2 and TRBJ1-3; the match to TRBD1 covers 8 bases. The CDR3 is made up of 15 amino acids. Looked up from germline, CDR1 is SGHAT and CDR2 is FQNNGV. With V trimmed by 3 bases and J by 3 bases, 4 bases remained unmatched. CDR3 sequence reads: CASSFRTGLGNTIYF. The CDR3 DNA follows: TGTGCCAGCAGCTTCAGGACAGGGCTTGGAAACACCATATATTTT.

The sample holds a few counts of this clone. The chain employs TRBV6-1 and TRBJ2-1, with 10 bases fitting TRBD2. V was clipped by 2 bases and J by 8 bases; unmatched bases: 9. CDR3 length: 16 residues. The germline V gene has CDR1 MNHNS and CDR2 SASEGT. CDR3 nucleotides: TGTGCCAGCAGTGAAAGAGATCCTAGCGGGGGCTATGAGCAGTTCTTC. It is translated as CASSERDPSGGYEQFF.

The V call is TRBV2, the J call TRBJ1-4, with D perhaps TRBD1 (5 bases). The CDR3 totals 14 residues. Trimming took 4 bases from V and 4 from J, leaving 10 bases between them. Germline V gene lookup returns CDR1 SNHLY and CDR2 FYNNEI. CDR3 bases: TGTGCCAGCAGTGTATTTCAGGGTAATGAAAAACTGTTTTTT. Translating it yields CASSVFQGNEKLFF.

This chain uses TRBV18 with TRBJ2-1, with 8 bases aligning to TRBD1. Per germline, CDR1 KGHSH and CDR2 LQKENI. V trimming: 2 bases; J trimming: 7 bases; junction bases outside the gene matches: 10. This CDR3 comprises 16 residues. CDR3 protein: CASSPGTDRGANEQFF. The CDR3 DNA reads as TGTGCCAGCTCACCAGGGACAGACAGGGGTGCGAATGAGCAGTTCTTC.